The 6 T cell receptor beta chains in this list originate from one sample, sequenced in a study of breast tumors, draining lymph nodes, adjacent tissues. The lymph nodes were axillary draining lymph nodes from breast cancer patients. TCRdb re-called the multiplex PCR reads with MiXCR, one entry per CDR3 protein. Here the sample spans 270,000 or so distinct CDR3 sequences, around 30% being singletons. What was sequenced was axillary lymph node tissue. These receptor sequences come from a female donor with breast cancer. Some clones in this sample may be carry-over from other donors' samples.

In its sample, this clonotype was seen many times. The J gene is TRBJ2-7, the V gene TRBV2, with unresolved D. The CDR3 is 12 amino acids. The ends were cut back, 7 bases at V and 6 bases at J, with 13 bases in the middle. Per the germline V gene, CDR1 is SNHLY and CDR2 is FYNNEI. The CDR3 nucleotides are TGTGCCAGCACCCGGACGGGTCGCGAGCAGTACTTC. Encoded protein: CASTRTGREQYF.

This clonotype was seen ten or more times. The chain links TRBV12-3 or TRBV12-4 to TRBJ2-5, with D perhaps being TRBD1 or TRBD2 (5 bases each). V lost 6 bases to trimming and J lost 9 bases, with 20 bases between them. The CDR3 runs to 14 residues. The CDR3 nucleotides are TGTGCCAGCAGGCCGGTCCGGGGCCCAGGGCCCCAGTACTTC. As protein: CASRPVRGPGPQYF.

This clonotype was observed many times. The CDR3 coding sequence is TGTGCCAGCACCCTGACTCTCGCCGGGCTAAACTCACCCCTCCACTTT. This sequence encodes CASTLTLAGLNSPLHF. The chain joins TRBV28 to TRBJ1-6; D ambiguous. The germline CDR1 and CDR2 sequences are MDHEN and SYDVKM. V gave up 7 bases and J gave up 10 bases, with 23 bases separating them. The CDR3 runs to 16 residues.

In DNA, the CDR3 is TGTGCCAGCAGCTTAGCGGGGTCCTTGCGCACAACTACCGGGGAGCTGTTTTTT. Its protein product is CASSLAGSLRTTTGELFF. The chain is built from TRBV7-8 and TRBJ2-2, with D hard to call. Germline V gene sequence: CDR1 SGHVS, CDR2 FQNEAQ. V dropped 0 bases and J dropped 5 bases, with 19 bases sitting between them. The CDR3 loop spans 18 amino acids. Full variable domain (rest looked up from reference TRBV7-8 and TRBJ2-2): GAGVSQSPRYKVAKRGQDVALRCDPISGHVSLFWYQQALGQGPEFLTYFQNEAQLDKSGLPSDRFFAERPEGSVSTLKIQRTQQEDSAVYLCASSLAGSLRTTTGELFFGEGSRLTVL.

As to this clonotype: A much larger clone differs by one base, so this may be a read error. The chain recombines TRBV5-1 with TRBJ2-5, with D possibly TRBD1 on 5 matching bases. CDR1 is SGHRS and CDR2 is YFSETQ in the germline V gene. The CDR3 spans 14 residues. The CDR3 protein is CASRTQTAQDTQYF. DNA of the CDR3: TGCGCCAGCAGGACCCAGACAGCCCAAGACACCCAGTACTTC.

This clonotype was detected ten times or more. The gene calls are TRBV29-1 and TRBJ2-1, with 11 bases that match TRBD2. CDR3 length equals 14 residues. The trim removed 7 bases at V and 4 bases at J, leaving 6 bases unmatched. Germline loops: CDR1 SQVTM, CDR2 ANQGSEA. CDR3 DNA sequence: TGCAGCGAGGGGACTAGCGGAAATTACAATGAGCAGTTCTTC. Its translation: CSEGTSGNYNEQFF.